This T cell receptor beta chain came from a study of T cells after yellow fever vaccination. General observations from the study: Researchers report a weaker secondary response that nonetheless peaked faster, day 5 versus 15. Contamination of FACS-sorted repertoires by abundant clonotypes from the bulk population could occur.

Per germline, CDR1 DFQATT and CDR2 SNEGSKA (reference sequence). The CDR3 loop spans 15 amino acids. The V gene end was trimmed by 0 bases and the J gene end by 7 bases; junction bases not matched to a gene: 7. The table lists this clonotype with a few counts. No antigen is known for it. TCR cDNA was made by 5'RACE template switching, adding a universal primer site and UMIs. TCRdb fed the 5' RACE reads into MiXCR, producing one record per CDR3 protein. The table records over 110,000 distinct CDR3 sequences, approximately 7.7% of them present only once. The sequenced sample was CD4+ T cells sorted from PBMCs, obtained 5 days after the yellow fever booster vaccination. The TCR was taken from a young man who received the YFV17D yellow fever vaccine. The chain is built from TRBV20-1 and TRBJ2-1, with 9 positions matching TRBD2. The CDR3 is CSARDLRLAENEQFF. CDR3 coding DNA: TGCAGTGCTAGAGACCTCAGACTAGCGGAAAATGAGCAGTTCTTC.